The 21 T cell receptor beta chains reported below all come from one sample, sequenced in a study of blood T cell repertoires in COVID-19. Libraries were prepared by immunoSEQ multiplex PCR; TCRdb keeps only in-frame clonotypes and omits some of them. The sample includes some 53,000 clones, about 90% of them seen just once. The sequencing sample was made of peripheral blood. The source of these receptors is a human donor with active COVID-19. The donor label of this sample is uncertain.

The chain joins TRBV4-1 to TRBJ1-2; D ambiguous. CDR3 length: 14 residues. Germline V gene data show CDR1 as MGHRA and CDR2 as YSYEKL. V was clipped by 1 base and J by 0 bases, with 6 bases between them. This CDR3 reads CASSQATTNYGYTF. The CDR3 region has the DNA TGCGCCAGCAGCCAAGCAACTACTAACTATGGCTACACCTTC.

The chain has TRBV5-8 and TRBJ1-2; D gene ambiguous. Germline lookup yields CDR1 SGHTS and CDR2 YDEGEE. The CDR3 spans 15 residues. Trimming left V 2 bases short and J 6 bases short, with 17 bases between. CDR3: CASSFRISRGHGYTF. The CDR3 bases are TGTGCCAGCAGCTTCCGAATCAGTCGGGGTCATGGCTACACCTTC.

The V call is TRBV2, the J call TRBJ2-1; 7 nucleotides match TRBD2. V trimming: 2 bases; J trimming: 10 bases; junction bases outside the gene matches: 8. The CDR3 sequence is 14 residues long. The germline CDR1 and CDR2 sequences are SNHLY and FYNNEI. The CDR3 bases are TGTGCCAGCAGTGAATTGCTAGCGGCTAGGGAGCAGTTCTTC. Amino acid sequence: CASSELLAAREQFF.

The rearrangement links TRBV15 to TRBJ2-5, with D perhaps TRBD2 (5 bases). V gave up 4 bases and J gave up 1 base, with 16 bases separating them. Germline CDR1 reads LNHNV; CDR2 reads YYDKDF (reference sequence). This CDR3 spans 16 amino acids. The CDR3: CATSKGSRTSQETQYF. The CDR3 region has the DNA TGTGCCACCAGCAAAGGTTCCAGGACTTCCCAAGAGACCCAGTACTTC.

This sequence joins TRBV3-1 (or the pseudogene TRBV3-2) and TRBJ2-2; no definite D call. There are 11 residues in the CDR3. The V end lost 3 bases, the J end lost 6 bases, and 2 bases lay between the germline ends. CDR1 LGHDT and CDR2 YNNKEL come from the germline V gene (reference sequence). The CDR3 nucleotides read TGTGCCAGCAGCCACGCCGGGGAGCTGTTTTTT. It translates to CASSHAGELFF.

The rearrangement joins TRBV7-2 to TRBJ1-2; perhaps TRBD1 as D (5 bases). This CDR3 region has 13 residues. The germline CDR1 and CDR2 sequences are SGHTA and FQGNSA. Trimming removed 5 bases at V and 8 bases at J, with 15 bases between. CDR3 in amino acids: CASSPAEGFGYTF. For the CDR3, the DNA is TGTGCCAGCAGCCCCGCGGAGGGGTTCGGCTACACCTTC.

The chain joins TRBV7-2 to TRBJ1-1, with D unclear. The CDR3 consists of 15 residues. Deletions cut 3 bases from V and 2 bases from J, with 13 bases between. Germline V gene data show CDR1 as SGHTA and CDR2 as FQGNSA. The CDR3 DNA follows: TGTGCCAGCAGCTTGTCTCTCCTGTCTAACACTGAAGCTTTCTTT. Translating it yields CASSLSLLSNTEAFF.

CDR3 region: CASSSASAGPMLAFF. The CDR3 DNA reads TGTGCCAGCAGTTCCGCCAGCGCAGGGCCAATGTTAGCTTTCTTT. This chain uses TRBV27 with TRBJ1-1; possible D gene TRBD1, 5 bases. The germline CDR1 and CDR2 sequences are MNHEY and SMNVEV (reference sequence). Trimming took 4 bases from V and 10 from J, leaving 22 bases between them. This CDR3 has 15 residues.

The chain employs TRBV11-1 and TRBJ2-1, with D perhaps matching TRBD1 (5 bases). CDR3 length: 15 residues. Germline CDR1 SGHAT, CDR2 FQDESV (reference sequence). Trimming left V 0 bases short and J 6 bases short, with 12 bases between. The CDR3 sequence: CASSLAQGWGNEQFF. CDR3 coding DNA: TGTGCCAGCAGCTTAGCCCAGGGTTGGGGCAATGAGCAGTTCTTC.

The chain combines TRBV19 with TRBJ1-4, with TRBD1 identical over 10 bases. This CDR3 comprises 15 residues. V was pared by 7 bases and J by 4 bases, with 6 bases of the junction left unmatched. Germline CDR1 reads LNHDA; CDR2 reads SQIVND (reference sequence). The CDR3 here is CASMDRGEVNEKLFF. CDR3 nucleotide sequence: TGTGCCAGTATGGACAGGGGGGAGGTTAATGAAAAACTGTTTTTT.

The chain uses TRBV24-1 and TRBJ1-1; tentative D call: TRBD1 (5 bases). V lost 10 bases to trimming and J lost 1 base, with 6 bases between them. This CDR3 spans 11 amino acids. Germline CDR1 is KGHDR and CDR2 is SFDVKD. CDR3 loop: CATRGNTEAFF. CDR3 bases: TGTGCCACTAGGGGGAACACTGAAGCTTTCTTT.

The J gene is TRBJ1-2, the V gene TRBV25-1; D gene unclear. V lost 4 bases, J lost 0 bases, and 12 bases lay in between. This CDR3 comprises 15 residues. Germline CDR1 reads MGHDK; CDR2 reads SYGVNS. The chain's CDR3 is CASSAGLLANYGYTF. CDR3 sequence (DNA): TGTGCCAGCAGTGCAGGACTGCTTGCTAACTATGGCTACACCTTC.

The chain recombines TRBV4-3 with TRBJ2-1; the match to TRBD2 covers 9 bases. Germline V gene lookup returns CDR1 LGHNA and CDR2 YSLEER. J gave up 12 bases and V 1 base, and 10 bases lay outside the gene matches. The CDR3 totals 15 residues. The CDR3 reads CASSQVFAGGVRQFF. The DNA of the CDR3 is TGCGCCAGCAGCCAAGTTTTCGCGGGGGGGGTAAGGCAGTTCTTC.

This CDR3 reads CASSASGGANTGELFF. CDR3 DNA sequence: TGTGCCAGCAGCGCCAGCGGGGGGGCCAACACCGGGGAGCTGTTTTTT. The J gene is TRBJ2-2, the V gene TRBV7-9; 10 bases agree with TRBD2. CDR3 length equals 16 residues. Unmatched junction bases numbered 5, after V lost 5 bases and J lost 2 bases. Germline lookup yields CDR1 SEHNR and CDR2 FQNEAQ (reference sequence).

The chain recombines TRBV6-5 with TRBJ1-3; 7 positions match TRBD1. The CDR3 covers 14 residues. Germline assignment: CDR1 MNHEY and CDR2 SVGAGI. J was trimmed by 0 bases and V by 11 bases; bases with no gene match: 7. The CDR3: CAGGRGVSGNTIYF. The CDR3 coding sequence is TGTGCCGGGGGCAGGGGGGTCTCTGGAAACACCATATATTTT.

The V gene is TRBV7-2, the J gene TRBJ1-4; D possibly corresponds to TRBD1 (5 bases). V gave up 2 bases and J gave up 10 bases, with 14 bases separating them. There are 14 residues in the CDR3. Germline CDR1 and CDR2: SGHTA and FQGNSA. CDR3 sequence reads: CASSLMGVGRKLFF. CDR3 DNA sequence: TGTGCCAGCAGCTTAATGGGCGTGGGGCGAAAACTGTTTTTT.

The rearrangement joins TRBV6-1 to TRBJ2-7; D might be TRBD2 (6 bases). The V and J ends lost 0 bases and 4 bases respectively, with 19 bases between them. The CDR3 has 17 amino acids. Germline V lookup: CDR1 MNHNS, CDR2 SASEGT. CDR3: CASSEALERGGAYEQYF. The CDR3 region has the DNA TGTGCCAGCAGTGAAGCCCTTGAACGAGGCGGGGCGTACGAGCAGTACTTC.

The V call is TRBV19, the J call TRBJ2-1; 9 nucleotides match TRBD2. V gave up 5 bases and J gave up 2 bases; unmatched junction bases: 4. This CDR3 has 15 amino acids. From germline, CDR1 is LNHDA and CDR2 SQIVND (reference sequence). The CDR3 region has the DNA TGTGCCAGTAGTCCTACTAGCGGGCCCTACAATGAGCAGTTCTTC. Its protein is CASSPTSGPYNEQFF.

The chain carries TRBV5-1 and TRBJ2-1; 12 bases align to TRBD2. The CDR3 spans 18 residues. The V segment lost 5 bases and the J segment 1 base; nucleotides outside the gene matches: 10. Germline V gives CDR1 SGHRS, CDR2 YFSETQ. The CDR3, as DNA: TGCGCCAGCAGTCATGAGACTAGCGGGGGAGCGTCCTACAATGAGCAGTTCTTC. Translation: CASSHETSGGASYNEQFF.

This rearrangement joins TRBV12-3 or TRBV12-4 to TRBJ2-2, with a tentative D call TRBD1 (5 bases). The ends were cut back, 7 bases at V and 6 bases at J, with 12 bases in the middle. The CDR3 is 13 residues long. As DNA, the CDR3 is TGTGCCAGCACCTACAGGAGTCCCGGGGAGCTGTTTTTT. It codes for CASTYRSPGELFF.

This clone appeared a single time. The V call is TRBV18, the J call TRBJ2-5; 10 bases are shared with TRBD1. V shed 3 bases and J 1 base; nucleotides not matched to a gene: 2. Germline CDR1 is KGHSH and CDR2 is LQKENI. CDR3 length equals 15 residues. CDR3 DNA: TGTGCCAGCTCACCGCGGACAGGGGGCCAAGAGACCCAGTACTTC. Encoded protein: CASSPRTGGQETQYF.